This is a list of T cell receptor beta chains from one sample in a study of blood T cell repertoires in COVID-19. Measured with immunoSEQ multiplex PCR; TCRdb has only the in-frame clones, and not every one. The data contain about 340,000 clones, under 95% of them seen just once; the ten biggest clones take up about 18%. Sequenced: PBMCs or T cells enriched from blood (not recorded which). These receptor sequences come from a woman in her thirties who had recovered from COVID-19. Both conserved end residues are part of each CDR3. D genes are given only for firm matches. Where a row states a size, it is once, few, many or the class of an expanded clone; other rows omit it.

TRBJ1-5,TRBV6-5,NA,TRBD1,TGTGCCAGCAGTTACTCACAGGGGGGCAATCAGCCCCAGCATTTT,CASSYSQGGNQPQHF
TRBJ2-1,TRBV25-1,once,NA,TGTGCCAGCAGTGGTCTCTACAATGAGCAGTTCTTC,CASSGLYNEQFF
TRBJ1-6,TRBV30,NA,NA,TGTGCCTGGGGGTCAGGGTTTAATTCACCCCTCCACTTT,CAWGSGFNSPLHF
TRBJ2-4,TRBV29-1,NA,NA,TGCAGCGTTGAAGGGCAGGGTACCCTAAACATTCAGTACTTC,CSVEGQGTLNIQYF
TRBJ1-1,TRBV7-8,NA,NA,TGTGCCAGCAGCTTAGAATGGGCCGGGGGAGCTTTCTTT,CASSLEWAGGAFF
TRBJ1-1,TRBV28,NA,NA,TGTGCCAGCAGTTTAGTCACAGCATCCGAAGCTTTCTTT,CASSLVTASEAFF
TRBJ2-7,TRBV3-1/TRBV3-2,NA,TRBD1,TGTGCCAGCAGTCCCGGGACAGGCCCCCTTAGGAACGAGCAGTACTTC,CASSPGTGPLRNEQYF
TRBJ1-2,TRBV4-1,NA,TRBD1,TGCGCCAGCAGCCAAGGGGACAGGTGGTTACATGGCTACACCTTC,CASSQGDRWLHGYTF
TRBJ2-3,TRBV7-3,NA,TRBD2,TGTGCCAGCAGCTTTAGCGGGAGCACAGATACGCAGTATTTT,CASSFSGSTDTQYF
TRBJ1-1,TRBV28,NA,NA,TGTGCCAGCAGTTTACTGAGCACTGAAGCTTTCTTT,CASSLLSTEAFF
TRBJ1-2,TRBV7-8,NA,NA,TGTGCCAGCAGCCTCGACAGGACCGTCCGGGGCTACACCTTC,CASSLDRTVRGYTF
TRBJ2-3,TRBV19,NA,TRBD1,TGTGCCAGTTCGACAGGGGGCGCGGCAGATACGCAGTATTTT,CASSTGGAADTQYF
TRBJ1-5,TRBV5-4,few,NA,TGTGCCAGCAGCGCTAGCAGTAATAGCAATCAGCCCCAGCATTTT,CASSASSNSNQPQHF
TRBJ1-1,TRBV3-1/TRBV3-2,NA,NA,TGTGCCAGCAGCCAAGATTGGCCGAGCCCAAGCGCTGAAGCTTTCTTT,CASSQDWPSPSAEAFF
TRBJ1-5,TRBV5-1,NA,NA,TGCGCCAGCAGCTTGGACTGGGGCCAGCCCCAGCATTTT,CASSLDWGQPQHF
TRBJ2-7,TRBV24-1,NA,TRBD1,TGTGCCACCAGTGTGGTGGGACAGGGCTACGAGCAGTACTTC,CATSVVGQGYEQYF
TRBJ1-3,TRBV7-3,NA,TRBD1,TGTGCCAGCAGCTTATCAGGGGGCAGTGGAAACACCATATATTTT,CASSLSGGSGNTIYF
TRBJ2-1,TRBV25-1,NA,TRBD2,TGTGCCAGCAGTGAATATCGACTCAGCGGGAGTTGGAATGAGCAGTTCTTC,CASSEYRLSGSWNEQFF
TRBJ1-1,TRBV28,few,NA,TGTGCCAGCAGTTCGCCCGCCAGGGAGAACACTGAAGCTTTCTTT,CASSSPARENTEAFF
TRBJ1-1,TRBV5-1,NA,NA,TGCGCCAGCAGCTTGGTAGAGGGCAACACTGAAGCTTTCTTT,CASSLVEGNTEAFF
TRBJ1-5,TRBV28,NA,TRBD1,TGTGCCAGCAGCACCCCGGGACAGGGCTATCAGCCCCAGCATTTT,CASSTPGQGYQPQHF
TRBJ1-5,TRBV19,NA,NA,TGTGCCAGTAACCCAGGATTATATAGCAATCAGCCCCAGCATTTT,CASNPGLYSNQPQHF
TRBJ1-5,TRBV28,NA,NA,TGTGCCAGCAGTCTCTCAGGGGCGAATCAGCCCCAGCATTTT,CASSLSGANQPQHF
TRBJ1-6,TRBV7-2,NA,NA,TGTGCCAGCAGCTTACAGGGATCCTATAATTCACCCCTCCACTTT,CASSLQGSYNSPLHF
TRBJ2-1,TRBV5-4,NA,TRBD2,TGTGCCAGCAGCTTACTAGCGGGGGGACAGGGTGAGCAGTTCTTC,CASSLLAGGQGEQFF
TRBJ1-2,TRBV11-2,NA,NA,TGTGCCAGCAGCTCGATTAAGGGGCGTGACTATGGCTACACCTTC,CASSSIKGRDYGYTF
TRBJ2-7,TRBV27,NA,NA,TGTGCCAGCAGTTTAGCAGGGGAGCCCTCCTACGAGCAGTACTTC,CASSLAGEPSYEQYF
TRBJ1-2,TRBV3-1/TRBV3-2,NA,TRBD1,TGTGCCAGCAGCCAATCAGGGGGGCGCGGCTATGGCTACACCTTC,CASSQSGGRGYGYTF
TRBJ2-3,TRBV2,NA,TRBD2,TGTGCCAGCAGTGTGACCCCGAAGTATAGCGGGGGTAAACCTAGCACAGATACGCAGTATTTT,CASSVTPKYSGGKPSTDTQYF
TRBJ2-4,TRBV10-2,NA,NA,TGCGCCAGCAGTGGACTAAGAAACATTCAGTACTTC,CASSGLRNIQYF
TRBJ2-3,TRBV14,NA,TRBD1,TGTGCCAGCAGCCTCACGAGAAGGACAGGACCTAGCACAGATACGCAGTATTTT,CASSLTRRTGPSTDTQYF